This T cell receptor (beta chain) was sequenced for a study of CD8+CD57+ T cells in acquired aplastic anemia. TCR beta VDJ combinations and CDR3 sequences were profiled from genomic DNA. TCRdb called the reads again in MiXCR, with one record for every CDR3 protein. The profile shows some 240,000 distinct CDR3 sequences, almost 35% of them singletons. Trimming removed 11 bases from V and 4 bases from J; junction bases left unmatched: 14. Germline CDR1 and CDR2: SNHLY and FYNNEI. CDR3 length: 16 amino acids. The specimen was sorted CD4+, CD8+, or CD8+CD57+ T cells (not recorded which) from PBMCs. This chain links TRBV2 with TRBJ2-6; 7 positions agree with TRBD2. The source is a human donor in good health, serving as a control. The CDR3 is CAGTGGGGAGANVLTF. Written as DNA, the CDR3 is TGTGCCGGCACAGGTGGCGGGGGTGCAGGGGCCAACGTCCTGACTTTC.